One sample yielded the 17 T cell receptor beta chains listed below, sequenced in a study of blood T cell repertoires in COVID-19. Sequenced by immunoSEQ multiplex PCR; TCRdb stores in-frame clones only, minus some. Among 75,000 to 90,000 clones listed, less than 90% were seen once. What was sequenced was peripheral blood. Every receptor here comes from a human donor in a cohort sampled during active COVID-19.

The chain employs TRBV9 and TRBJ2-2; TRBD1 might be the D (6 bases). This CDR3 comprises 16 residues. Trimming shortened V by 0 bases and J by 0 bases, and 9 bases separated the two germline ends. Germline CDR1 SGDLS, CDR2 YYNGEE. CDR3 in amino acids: CASSVVRGANTGELFF. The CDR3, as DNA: TGTGCCAGCAGCGTAGTCAGGGGCGCGAACACCGGGGAGCTGTTTTTT.

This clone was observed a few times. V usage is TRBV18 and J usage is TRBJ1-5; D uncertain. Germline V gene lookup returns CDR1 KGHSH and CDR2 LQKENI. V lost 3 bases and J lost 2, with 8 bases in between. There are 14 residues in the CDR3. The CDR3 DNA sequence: TGTGCCAGCTCACCCGGGGTTCGCAATCAGCCCCAGCATTTT. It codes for CASSPGVRNQPQHF.

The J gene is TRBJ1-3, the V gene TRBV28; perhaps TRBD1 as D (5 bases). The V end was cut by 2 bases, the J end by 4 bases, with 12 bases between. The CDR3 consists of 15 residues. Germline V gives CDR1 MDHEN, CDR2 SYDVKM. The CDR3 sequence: CASSLLVRAGNTIYF. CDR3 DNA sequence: TGTGCCAGCAGTTTACTCGTCAGGGCCGGAAACACCATATATTTT.

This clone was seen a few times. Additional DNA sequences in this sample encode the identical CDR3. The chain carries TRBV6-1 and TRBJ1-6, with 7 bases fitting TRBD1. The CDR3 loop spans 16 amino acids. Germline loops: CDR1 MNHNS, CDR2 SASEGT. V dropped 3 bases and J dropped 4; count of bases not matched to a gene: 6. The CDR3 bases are TGTGCCAGCAGTGAGACCAGGGACAGTTATAATTCACCCCTCCACTTT. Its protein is CASSETRDSYNSPLHF.

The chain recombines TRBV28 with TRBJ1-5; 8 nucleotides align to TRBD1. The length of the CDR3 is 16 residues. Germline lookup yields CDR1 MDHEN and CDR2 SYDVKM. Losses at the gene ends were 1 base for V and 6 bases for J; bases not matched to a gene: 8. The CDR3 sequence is CASSLFPQGAVQPQHF. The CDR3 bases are TGTGCCAGCAGTTTATTCCCCCAGGGGGCAGTTCAGCCCCAGCATTTT.

This CDR3 reads CAWRGGSGRMNDEQFF. The CDR3 DNA sequence: TGTGCCTGGAGGGGCGGTAGCGGGAGGATGAACGATGAGCAGTTCTTC. This chain joins TRBV30 and TRBJ2-1; 10 nucleotides agree with TRBD2. The CDR3 sequence is 16 residues long. Germline lookup yields CDR1 GTSNPN and CDR2 SVGIG (reference sequence). V trimming: 3 bases; J trimming: 8 bases; junction bases outside the gene matches: 13.

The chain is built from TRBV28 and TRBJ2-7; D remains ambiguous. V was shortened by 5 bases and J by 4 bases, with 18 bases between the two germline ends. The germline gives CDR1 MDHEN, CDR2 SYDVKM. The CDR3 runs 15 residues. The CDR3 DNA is TGTGCCAGCAGTAGCCCAAAAACCTCTCCGTACGAGCAGTACTTC. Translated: CASSSPKTSPYEQYF.

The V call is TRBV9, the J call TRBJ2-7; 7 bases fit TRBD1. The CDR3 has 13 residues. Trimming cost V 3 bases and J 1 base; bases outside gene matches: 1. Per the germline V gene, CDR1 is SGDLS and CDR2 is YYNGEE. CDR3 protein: CASSGQGSYEQYF. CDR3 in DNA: TGTGCCAGCAGCGGACAGGGTTCCTACGAGCAGTACTTC.

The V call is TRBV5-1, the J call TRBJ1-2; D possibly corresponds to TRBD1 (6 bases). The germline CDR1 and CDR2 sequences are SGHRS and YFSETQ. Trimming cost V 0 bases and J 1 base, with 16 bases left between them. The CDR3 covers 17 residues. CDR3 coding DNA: TGCGCCAGCAGCTTGGTGGCAGGGGACTATATTAACTATGGCTACACCTTC. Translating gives CASSLVAGDYINYGYTF.

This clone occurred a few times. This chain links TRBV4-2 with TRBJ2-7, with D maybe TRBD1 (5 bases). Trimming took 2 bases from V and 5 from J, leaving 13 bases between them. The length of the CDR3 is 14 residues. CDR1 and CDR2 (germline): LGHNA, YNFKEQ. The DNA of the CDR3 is TGTGCCAGCAGCCAAAACACAGGAAATGACGAGCAGTACTTC. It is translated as CASSQNTGNDEQYF.

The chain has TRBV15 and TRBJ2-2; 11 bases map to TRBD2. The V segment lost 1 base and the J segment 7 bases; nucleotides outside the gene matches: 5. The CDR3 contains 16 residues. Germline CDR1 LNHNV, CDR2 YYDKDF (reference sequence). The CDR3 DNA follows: TGTGCCACCAGCAGAGCCCTACTAGCGGGGGACGGGGAGCTGTTTTTT. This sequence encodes CATSRALLAGDGELFF.

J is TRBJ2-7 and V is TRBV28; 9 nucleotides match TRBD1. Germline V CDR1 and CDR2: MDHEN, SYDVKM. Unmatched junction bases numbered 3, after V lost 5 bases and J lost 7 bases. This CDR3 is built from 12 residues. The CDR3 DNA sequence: TGTGCCAGCAGTACAGGGGGCCGGGAGCAGTACTTC. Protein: CASSTGGREQYF. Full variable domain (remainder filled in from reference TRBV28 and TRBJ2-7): DVKVTQSSRYLVKRTGEKVFLECVQDMDHENMFWYRQDPGLGLRLIYFSYDVKMKEKGDIPEGYSVSREKKERFSLILESASTNQTSMYLCASSTGGREQYFGPGTRLTVT.

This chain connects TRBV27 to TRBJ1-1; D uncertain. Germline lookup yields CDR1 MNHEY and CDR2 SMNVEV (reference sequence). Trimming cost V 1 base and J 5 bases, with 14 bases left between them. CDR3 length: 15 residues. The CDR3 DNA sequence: TGTGCCAGCAGTTTATTCACGGCCGGAGGGACTGAAGCTTTCTTT. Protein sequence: CASSLFTAGGTEAFF.

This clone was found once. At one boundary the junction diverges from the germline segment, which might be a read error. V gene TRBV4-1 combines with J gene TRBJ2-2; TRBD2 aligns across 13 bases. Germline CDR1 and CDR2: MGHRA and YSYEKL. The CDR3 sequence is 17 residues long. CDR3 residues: CARSRPGTSGDNGELFF. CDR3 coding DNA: TGCGCCCGCAGCCGACCAGGGACTAGCGGGGACAACGGGGAGCTGTTTTTT.

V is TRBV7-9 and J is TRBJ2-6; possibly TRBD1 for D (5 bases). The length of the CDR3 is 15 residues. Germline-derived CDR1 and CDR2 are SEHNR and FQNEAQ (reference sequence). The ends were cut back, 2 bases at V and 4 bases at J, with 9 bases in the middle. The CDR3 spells CASSLPGAGANVLTF. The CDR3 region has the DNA TGTGCCAGCAGCTTACCTGGGGCCGGGGCCAACGTCCTGACTTTC.

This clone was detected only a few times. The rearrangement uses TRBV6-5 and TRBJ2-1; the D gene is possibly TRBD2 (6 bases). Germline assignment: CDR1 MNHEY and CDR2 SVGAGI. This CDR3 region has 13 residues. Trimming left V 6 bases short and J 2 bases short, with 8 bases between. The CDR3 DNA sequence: TGTGCCAGCAGGCGGGGCGCCTACAATGAGCAGTTCTTC. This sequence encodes CASRRGAYNEQFF.

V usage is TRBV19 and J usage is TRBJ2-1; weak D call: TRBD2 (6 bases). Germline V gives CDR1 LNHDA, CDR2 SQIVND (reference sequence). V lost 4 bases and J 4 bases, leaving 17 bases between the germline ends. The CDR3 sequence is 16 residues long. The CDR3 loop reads CASSTQFGTQYNEQFF. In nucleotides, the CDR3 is TGTGCCAGTAGTACCCAGTTCGGGACTCAATACAATGAGCAGTTCTTC.